This T cell receptor beta chain came from a study of OX40 agonist ivuxolimab in advanced cancers. Study information: A mean age of approximately 58 years, range about 20 to 85, was recorded, and over 65% were male.

CDR1 and CDR2 from the germline V gene are MDHEN and SYDVKM. Trimming shortened V by 3 bases and J by 0 bases, and 8 bases separated the two germline ends. This CDR3 region has 15 residues. The assay was immunoSEQ multiplex PCR, and TCRdb's table has in-frame clones only and misses some. The sample yields some 40,000 clones, approximately 80% seen once. This sequence was found in an adult with an advanced solid tumor such as melanoma, head and neck, liver or kidney cancer. The specimen comprised CD4+ or CD8+ T cells sorted from blood, sampled in a trial of the OX40 agonist ivuxolimab. V and J are TRBV28 and TRBJ2-2, with D hard to call. DNA for the CDR3: TGTGCCAGCAGTTTCGGAGCCCCGAACACCGGGGAGCTGTTTTTT. Residues: CASSFGAPNTGELFF.